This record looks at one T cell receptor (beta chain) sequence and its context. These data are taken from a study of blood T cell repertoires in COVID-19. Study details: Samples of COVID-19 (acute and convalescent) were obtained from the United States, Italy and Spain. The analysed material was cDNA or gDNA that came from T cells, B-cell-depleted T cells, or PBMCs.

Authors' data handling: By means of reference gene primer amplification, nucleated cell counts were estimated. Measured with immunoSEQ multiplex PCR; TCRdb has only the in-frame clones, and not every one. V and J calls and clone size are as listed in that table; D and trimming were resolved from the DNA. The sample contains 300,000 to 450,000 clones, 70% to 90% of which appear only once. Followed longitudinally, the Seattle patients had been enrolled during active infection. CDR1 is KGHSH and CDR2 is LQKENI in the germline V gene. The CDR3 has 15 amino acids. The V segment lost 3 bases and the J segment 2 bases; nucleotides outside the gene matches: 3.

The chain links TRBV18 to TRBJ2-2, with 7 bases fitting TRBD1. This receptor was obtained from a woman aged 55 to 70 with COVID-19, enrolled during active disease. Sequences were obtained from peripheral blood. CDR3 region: CASSPRGLNTGELFF. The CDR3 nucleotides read TGTGCCAGCTCACCGAGGGGGCTCAACACCGGGGAGCTGTTTTTT. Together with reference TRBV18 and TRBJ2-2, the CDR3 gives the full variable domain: NAGVMQNPRHLVRRRGQEARLRCSPMKGHSHVYWYRQLPEEGLKFMVYLQKENIIDESGMPKERFSAEFPKEGPSILRIQQVVRGDSAAYFCASSPRGLNTGELFFGEGSRLTVL.